These 17 T cell receptor beta chains came from one sample sequenced in a study of blood T cell repertoires in COVID-19 (dated by TCRdb to between 2020 and 2021). Libraries were made using the immunoSEQ multiplex PCR assay. In its TCRdb copy, this immuneACCESS table keeps in-frame sequences only and misses some clones. Where compared with another copy, unresolved V genes explain less than half of these, and the others have no known cause. This sample holds hundreds of thousands of clones; roughly 90% were observed only once. Just under 9% of the sample is in the top ten clones. The sample comprised PBMCs or T cells enriched from blood (not recorded which). Receptors were obtained from a woman aged 18-29 years who had recovered from COVID-19.

V and J are TRBV24-1 and TRBJ2-7; TRBD2 matches 7 bases. J was trimmed by 3 bases and V by 6 bases; bases with no gene match: 13. In germline, CDR1 is KGHDR, CDR2 SFDVKD. This CDR3 is 16 amino acids long. CDR3 region: CATSSVKREFVYEQYF. The DNA for the CDR3 is TGTGCCACCAGTTCTGTTAAGCGGGAATTTGTCTACGAGCAGTACTTC.

The chain uses TRBV4-3 and TRBJ2-1; D gene ambiguous. V lost 1 base and J 4 bases, leaving 8 bases between the germline ends. Germline V gene data show CDR1 as LGHNA and CDR2 as YSLEER. This CDR3 comprises 14 residues. CDR3 sequence: CASSQGLSYNEQFF. CDR3 coding DNA: TGCGCCAGCAGCCAAGGGCTTTCGTACAATGAGCAGTTCTTC.

V and J are TRBV6-2 or TRBV6-3 and TRBJ1-5; TRBD1 aligns across 9 bases. The CDR3 is made up of 16 amino acids. Looked up from germline, CDR1 is MNHEY and CDR2 is SVGEGT. J was trimmed by 6 bases and V by 0 bases; bases with no gene match: 6. Here the CDR3 reads CASSYSRDRDFQPQHF. The CDR3 nucleotides read TGTGCCAGCAGTTACTCGAGGGACAGGGATTTTCAGCCCCAGCATTTT.

This clone was detected only once. The rearrangement links TRBV7-6 to TRBJ1-2; 7 bases are shared with TRBD1. The CDR3 has 14 residues. Germline V gene data show CDR1 as SGHVS and CDR2 as FNYEAQ. The ends lost 5 bases at V and 4 bases at J; junction bases unmatched: 7. Here the CDR3 DNA reads TGTGCCAGCAGCGCAACAGGGGCCACCTATGGCTACACCTTC. Amino acids: CASSATGATYGYTF. The entire variable domain, with the rest obtained from reference TRBV7-6 and TRBJ1-2, is as follows: GAGVSQSPRYKVTKRGQDVALRCDPISGHVSLYWYRQALGQGPEFLTYFNYEAQQDKSGLPNDRFSAERPEGSISTLTIQRTEQRDSAMYRCASSATGATYGYTFGSGTRLTVV.

The chain combines TRBV28 with TRBJ2-5; D might be TRBD2 (6 bases). Between the trimmed V and J ends, which lost 2 bases and 2 bases, there was a span of 12 bases. The CDR3 extends over 15 amino acids. Germline values: CDR1 MDHEN, CDR2 SYDVKM. As DNA, the CDR3 is TGTGCCAGCAGTTTAAGGGTGGCGGGACAAGAGACCCAGTACTTC. Its protein is CASSLRVAGQETQYF.

The chain recombines TRBV9 with TRBJ2-7; D may be TRBD1 (7 bases). Germline CDR1 and CDR2: SGDLS and YYNGEE. V was cut by 2 bases and J by 6 bases, with 18 bases left in between. This CDR3 has 15 residues. CDR3 loop: CASSVGQAWGGEQYF. CDR3 coding DNA: TGTGCCAGCAGCGTTGGACAGGCTTGGGGAGGCGAGCAGTACTTC.

This clone was counted only a few times. V and J are TRBV18 and TRBJ2-7; no clear D. V lost 3 bases and J 0 bases, leaving 12 bases between the germline ends. This CDR3 has 15 amino acids. Looked up from germline, CDR1 is KGHSH and CDR2 is LQKENI. The CDR3, as DNA: TGTGCCAGCTCACCGGTTGCAGCTAGCTCCTACGAGCAGTACTTC. Its protein is CASSPVAASSYEQYF.

This clone is a singleton in its sample. The chain employs TRBV6-5 and TRBJ2-3, with 8 bases aligning to TRBD1. The V gene's germline CDR1 is MNHEY and CDR2 SVGAGI. This CDR3 comprises 14 residues. Trimming cost V 8 bases and J 5 bases; bases outside gene matches: 9. The CDR3: CASGLTQGEDTQYF. The DNA for the CDR3 is TGTGCCAGCGGCCTAACACAGGGGGAAGATACGCAGTATTTT.

This clone has more than one count but fewer than ten. V is TRBV24-1 and J is TRBJ2-5; possible D gene TRBD2, 5 bases. In germline, CDR1 is KGHDR, CDR2 SFDVKD. The CDR3 runs to 14 residues. Trimming left V 5 bases short and J 2 bases short, with 11 bases between. DNA for the CDR3: TGTGCCACCAGTGCGGCTGAGGGTCAAGAGACCCAGTACTTC. It translates to CATSAAEGQETQYF.

This sequence joins TRBV6-5 and TRBJ1-6; tentative D call: TRBD1 (5 bases). This CDR3 has 15 residues. V lost 1 base to trimming and J lost 8 bases, with 12 bases between them. Germline V lookup: CDR1 MNHEY, CDR2 SVGAGI. CDR3 DNA: TGTGCCAGCAGTTACTTCAAGACAGATTATTCACCCCTCCACTTT. Translated: CASSYFKTDYSPLHF.

The V and J genes are TRBV7-6 and TRBJ2-3; D is undetermined. CDR3 length: 16 amino acids. Germline V gives CDR1 SGHVS, CDR2 FNYEAQ. V gave up 5 bases and J gave up 0 bases, with 15 bases separating them. The CDR3 is CASSPRLQGSTDTQYF. The CDR3, as DNA: TGTGCCAGCAGCCCCAGACTGCAAGGCAGCACAGATACGCAGTATTTT.

V usage is TRBV5-4 and J usage is TRBJ2-2; TRBD1 is a possible D gene (6 bases). The CDR3 sequence is 13 residues long. Trimming cost V 0 bases and J 7 bases, with 7 bases left between them. Germline V gives CDR1 SGHNT, CDR2 YYREEE (reference sequence). The CDR3 loop is CASSLETGGELFF. CDR3 coding DNA: TGTGCCAGCAGCTTGGAGACAGGCGGGGAGCTGTTTTTT.

This clone was counted only a few times. CDR3 amino acids: CASSYPGQGYEQYF. The CDR3 DNA sequence: TGTGCCAGCAGTTACCCGGGACAGGGATACGAGCAGTACTTC. The chain links TRBV6-2 or TRBV6-3 to TRBJ2-7; 9 positions match TRBD1. The CDR3 runs to 14 residues. V lost 2 bases, J lost 4 bases, and 3 bases stayed unmatched. Germline V CDR1 and CDR2: MNHEY, SVGEGT.

The gene calls are TRBV24-1 and TRBJ1-1, with D possibly matching TRBD1 (6 bases). This CDR3 region has 11 residues. The germline gives CDR1 KGHDR, CDR2 SFDVKD. With 7 bases removed from V and 8 bases from J, the gap between germline ends came to 10 bases. The CDR3 loop reads CATRHGTEAFF. The CDR3 nucleotides read TGTGCCACCAGACACGGGACAGAAGCTTTCTTT.

The chain links TRBV11-2 to TRBJ1-3; D may be TRBD1 (5 bases). Germline V gives CDR1 SGHAT, CDR2 FQNNGV. V was shortened by 0 bases and J by 0 bases, with 12 bases between the two germline ends. This CDR3 is built from 17 residues. CDR3 bases: TGTGCCAGCAGCTTAGATTTCAGGGTATTCTCTGGAAACACCATATATTTT. Its protein is CASSLDFRVFSGNTIYF. The full variable domain, in which reference TRBV11-2 and TRBJ1-3 provide the parts outside the CDR3, is EAGVAQSPRYKIIEKRQSVAFWCNPISGHATLYWYQQILGQGPKLLIQFQNNGVVDDSQLPKDRFSAERLKGVDSTLKIQPAKLEDSAVYLCASSLDFRVFSGNTIYFGEGSWLTVV.

This chain uses TRBV5-1 with TRBJ2-7, with TRBD1 as a possible D gene (6 bases). The CDR3 sequence is 14 residues long. Trimming removed 4 bases from V and 2 bases from J, with 13 bases in between. The germline V gene encodes CDR1 SGHRS and CDR2 YFSETQ. The CDR3 nucleotides read TGCGCCAGCAGCGAGGACAGTTTGCCCTACGAGCAGTACTTC. Its protein is CASSEDSLPYEQYF.

V usage is TRBV25-1 and J usage is TRBJ1-1; 10 bases are shared with TRBD1. The junction had 3 bases not matched to a gene; V was cut back by 4 bases and J by 1 base. Germline V lookup: CDR1 MGHDK, CDR2 SYGVNS. This CDR3 has 15 residues. The CDR3 nucleotides are TGTGCCAGCAGTGGACAGGGGGCCGCGAACACTGAAGCTTTCTTT. This translates into CASSGQGAANTEAFF. The full variable domain, its missing parts supplied by reference TRBV25-1 and TRBJ1-1, is EADIYQTPRYLVIGTGKKITLECSQTMGHDKMYWYQQDPGMELHLIHYSYGVNSTEKGDLSSESTVSRIRTEHFPLTLESARPSHTSQYLCASSGQGAANTEAFFGQGTRLTVV.